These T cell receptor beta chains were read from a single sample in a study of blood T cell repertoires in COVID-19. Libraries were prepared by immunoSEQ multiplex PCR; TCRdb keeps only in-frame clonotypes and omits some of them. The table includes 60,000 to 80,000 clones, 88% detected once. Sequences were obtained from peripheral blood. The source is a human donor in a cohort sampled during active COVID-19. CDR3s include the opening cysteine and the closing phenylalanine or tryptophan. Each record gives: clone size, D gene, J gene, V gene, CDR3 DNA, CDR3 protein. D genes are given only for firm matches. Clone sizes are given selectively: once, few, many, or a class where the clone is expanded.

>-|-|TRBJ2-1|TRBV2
TGTGCCAGCAGTGTCACTCGGAACAGTGAGCAGTTCTTC
CASSVTRNSEQFF
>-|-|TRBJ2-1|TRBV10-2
TGCGCCAGCAGTGGCTCTGGGAGCTCCTACAATGAGCAGTTCTTC
CASSGSGSSYNEQFF
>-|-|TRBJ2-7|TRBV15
TGTGCCACCAGCAGAGATCGACACGCAGCCTACGAGCAGTACTTC
CATSRDRHAAYEQYF
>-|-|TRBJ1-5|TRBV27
TGTGCCAGCAGTATAACAGGGACTCAGCCCCAGCATTTT
CASSITGTQPQHF
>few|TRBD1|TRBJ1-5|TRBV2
TGTGCCAGCAGCGAGACAGGGATCTCCTGGAGTAGCAATCAGCCCCAGCATTTT
CASSETGISWSSNQPQHF
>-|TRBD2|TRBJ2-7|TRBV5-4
TGTGCCAGCAGCTTGTGGGGGACGGGGGGTGAGCAGTACTTC
CASSLWGTGGEQYF
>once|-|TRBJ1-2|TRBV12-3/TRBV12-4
TGTGCCAGCAGTCTGAACAACCGCTATGGCTACACCTTC
CASSLNNRYGYTF
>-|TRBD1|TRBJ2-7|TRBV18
TGTGCCAGCTCACTTCCGGGACAGGGTTCTATCTACGAGCAGTACTTC
CASSLPGQGSIYEQYF
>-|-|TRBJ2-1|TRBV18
TGTGCCAGCTCACCAGGGGGAGGTTACAATGAGCAGTTCTTC
CASSPGGGYNEQFF
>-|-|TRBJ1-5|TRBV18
TGTGCCAGCTCACCCACAATTGGCAATCAGCCCCAGCATTTT
CASSPTIGNQPQHF
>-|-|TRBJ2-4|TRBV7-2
TGTGCCAGCAGCCCAGGACAACTAGCCAAAAACATTCAGTACTTC
CASSPGQLAKNIQYF
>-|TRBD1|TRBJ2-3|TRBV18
TGTGCCAGCTCACCGGGACAGGGGGCAACAGATACGCAGTATTTT
CASSPGQGATDTQYF
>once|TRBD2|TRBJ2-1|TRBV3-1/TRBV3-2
TGTGCCAGCAGCCAAGAAGAAGCGGGAGGGAGCAATGAGCAGTTCTTC
CASSQEEAGGSNEQFF
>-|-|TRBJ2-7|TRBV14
TGTGCCAGCAGCTACAGGCTGGCTTTTGGCGAGCAGTACTTC
CASSYRLAFGEQYF
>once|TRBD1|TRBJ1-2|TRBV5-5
TGTGCCAGCAGCCTTGACAGGGGAGATGGCTACACCTTC
CASSLDRGDGYTF
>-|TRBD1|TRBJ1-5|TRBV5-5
TGTGCCAGCAGCCGGACAGGGAAGCCCGATCACAGCAATCAGCCCCAGCATTTT
CASSRTGKPDHSNQPQHF
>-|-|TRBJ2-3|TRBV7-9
TGTGCCAGCAGCGCCGGACAGGGAGGGGATACGCAGTATTTT
CASSAGQGGDTQYF
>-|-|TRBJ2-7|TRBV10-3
TGTGCCATCAGTGACGGAGCCGCCTACGAGCAGTACTTC
CAISDGAAYEQYF
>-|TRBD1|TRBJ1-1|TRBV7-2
TGTGCCAGCAGCAAACAGGGGGGCACTGAAGCTTTCTTT
CASSKQGGTEAFF
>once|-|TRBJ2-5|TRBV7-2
TGTGCCAGCAGCTTAGCAACGGGGGTAGAGACCCAGTACTTC
CASSLATGVETQYF
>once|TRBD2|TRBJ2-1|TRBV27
TGTGCCAGCAGCAAACTAGCGGGAGGGAATGAGCAGTTCTTC
CASSKLAGGNEQFF
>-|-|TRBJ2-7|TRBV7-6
TGTGCCAGCAGCCTCGGCGGGGCCCCGGACGAGCAGTACTTC
CASSLGGAPDEQYF
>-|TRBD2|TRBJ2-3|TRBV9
TGTGCCAGCAGCCCCCGGCGTGCGGGAGGTTCAGATACGCAGTATTTT
CASSPRRAGGSDTQYF
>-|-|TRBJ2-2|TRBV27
TGTGCCAGCAGCTCCCAACAGGGTCACGGGGAGCTGTTTTTT
CASSSQQGHGELFF
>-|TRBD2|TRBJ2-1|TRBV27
TGTGCCAGCAGTTTACGTGGGGGCGGGAGGGCGAGCGATGAGCAGTTCTTC
CASSLRGGGRASDEQFF
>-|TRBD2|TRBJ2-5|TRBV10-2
TGCGCCAGCAGTAAGCTAGCGGACCAAGAGACCCAGTACTTC
CASSKLADQETQYF
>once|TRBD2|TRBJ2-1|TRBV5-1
TGCGCCAGCAGCTGGGGACTAGCGGTTTCCTACAATGAGCAGTTCTTC
CASSWGLAVSYNEQFF
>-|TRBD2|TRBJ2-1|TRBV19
TGTGCCAGTAGTAAAGGGGAGCGGGGAAGGGAGCAGTTCTTC
CASSKGERGREQFF
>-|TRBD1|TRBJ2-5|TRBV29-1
TGCAGCGTTGGGGACAGGGAGGAGACCCAGTACTTC
CSVGDREETQYF
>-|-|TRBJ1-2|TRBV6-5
TGTGCCAGCAGAACGGGACAAACTAACTATGGCTACACCTTC
CASRTGQTNYGYTF
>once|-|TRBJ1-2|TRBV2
TGTGCCAGCAGTGGAGAGCCGAGTGTCTATGGCTACACCTTC
CASSGEPSVYGYTF
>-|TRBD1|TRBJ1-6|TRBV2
TGTGCCAGCAGCGACAGGGGGAAGTCCTATAATTCACCCCTCCACTTT
CASSDRGKSYNSPLHF
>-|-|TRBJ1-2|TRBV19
TGTGCCAGTAGTATCCAGAACTATGGCTACACCTTC
CASSIQNYGYTF
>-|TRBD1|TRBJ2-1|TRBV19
TGTGCCAGTAGGCACCGGACAGGTTCCTTCAATGAGCAGTTCTTC
CASRHRTGSFNEQFF
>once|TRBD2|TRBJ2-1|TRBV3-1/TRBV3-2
TGTGCCAGCAGCCAAACGCCTAGCGGCCACAATGAGCAGTTCTTC
CASSQTPSGHNEQFF
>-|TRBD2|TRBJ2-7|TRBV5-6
TGTGCCAGCAGCTTTCGTCCTAGCGGGAGGTACGAGCAGTACTTC
CASSFRPSGRYEQYF
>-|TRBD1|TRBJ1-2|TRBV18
TGTGCCAGCTCACCGACCGGAGGGGGCGTAGGGTATGGCTACACCTTC
CASSPTGGGVGYGYTF
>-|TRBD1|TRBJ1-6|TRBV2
TGTGCCAGTCAAAACAGGGGAAGTAATTCACCCCTCCACTTT
CASQNRGSNSPLHF
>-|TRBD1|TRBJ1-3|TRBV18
TGTGCCAGCTCACCACCAGGACAGGGAGGAGGAAACACCATATATTTT
CASSPPGQGGGNTIYF
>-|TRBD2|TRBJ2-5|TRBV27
TGTGCCAGCAGTTCCCTAGCGGGGTATATCCAAGAGACCCAGTACTTC
CASSSLAGYIQETQYF
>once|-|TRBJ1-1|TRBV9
TGTGCCAGCAGCGTATCCGGTGGTAAAACTGAAGCTTTCTTT
CASSVSGGKTEAFF
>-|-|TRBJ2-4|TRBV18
TGTGCCAGCTCACCCGGGCAGGGCGACATTCAGTACTTC
CASSPGQGDIQYF
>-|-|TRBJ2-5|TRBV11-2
TGTGCCAGCAGAAATCGGGGGAGCCAAGAGACCCAGTACTTC
CASRNRGSQETQYF
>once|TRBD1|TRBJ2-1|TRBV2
TGTGCCAGCAGGTACAGGGGTGAGCAGTTCTTC
CASRYRGEQFF
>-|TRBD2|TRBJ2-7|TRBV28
TGTGCCAGCAGTACAGTACTAGCGGGAGGTAATGACGAGCAGTACTTC
CASSTVLAGGNDEQYF
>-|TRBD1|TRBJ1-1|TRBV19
TGTGCCAGTAGTTCGGACAGGGGCACTGAAGCTTTCTTT
CASSSDRGTEAFF
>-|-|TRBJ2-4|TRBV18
TGTGCCAGCTCACCGAAGGGTGAGGGCATTCAGTACTTC
CASSPKGEGIQYF
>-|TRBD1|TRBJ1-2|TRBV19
TGTGCCAGTAGTTGGGGGACAGGGGTGGATTATGGCTACACCTTC
CASSWGTGVDYGYTF
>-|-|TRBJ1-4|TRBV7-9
TGTGCCAGCAGACCGGACAGCCACTTTGAAAAACTGTTTTTT
CASRPDSHFEKLFF
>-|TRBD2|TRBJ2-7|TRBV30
TGTGCCTGGAGTGTCGCTAGCGGGAGGTACTACGAGCAGTACTTC
CAWSVASGRYYEQYF
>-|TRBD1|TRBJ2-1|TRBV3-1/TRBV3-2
TGTGCCACTCCAGCGGGACAGGGCCTCTACCTTCTCCACAATGAGCAGTTCTTC
CATPAGQGLYLLHNEQFF